The source of this T cell receptor beta chain is a study of cytomegalovirus exposure and HLA in healthy donors. The primer mix had 60 Vbeta and 13 Jbeta primers. The assay was immunoSEQ multiplex PCR, and TCRdb's table has in-frame clones only and misses some. Among around 100,000 clones, around 80% were seen once, and the ten largest hold roughly 3%. Germline CDR1 is LNHNV and CDR2 is YYDKDF (reference sequence). The CDR3 loop spans 14 amino acids. Trimming pared 2 bases from V and 3 bases from J, leaving 10 bases between. The sample was PBMCs. This chain uses TRBV15 with TRBJ1-1; a weak D match, TRBD1 (5 bases). The TCR sequence derives from a woman aged 18 to 35 in good health and CMV-seropositive. The CDR3 DNA sequence: TGTGCCACCAGCAGAAATATAGGGGACACTGAAGCTTTCTTT. Encoded protein: CATSRNIGDTEAFF. The variable domain in full, completed from reference TRBV15 and TRBJ1-1, reads DAMVIQNPRYQVTQFGKPVTLSCSQTLNHNVMYWYQQKSSQAPKLLFHYYDKDFNNEADTPDNFQSRRPNTSFCFLDIRSPGLGDTAMYLCATSRNIGDTEAFFGQGTRLTVV.